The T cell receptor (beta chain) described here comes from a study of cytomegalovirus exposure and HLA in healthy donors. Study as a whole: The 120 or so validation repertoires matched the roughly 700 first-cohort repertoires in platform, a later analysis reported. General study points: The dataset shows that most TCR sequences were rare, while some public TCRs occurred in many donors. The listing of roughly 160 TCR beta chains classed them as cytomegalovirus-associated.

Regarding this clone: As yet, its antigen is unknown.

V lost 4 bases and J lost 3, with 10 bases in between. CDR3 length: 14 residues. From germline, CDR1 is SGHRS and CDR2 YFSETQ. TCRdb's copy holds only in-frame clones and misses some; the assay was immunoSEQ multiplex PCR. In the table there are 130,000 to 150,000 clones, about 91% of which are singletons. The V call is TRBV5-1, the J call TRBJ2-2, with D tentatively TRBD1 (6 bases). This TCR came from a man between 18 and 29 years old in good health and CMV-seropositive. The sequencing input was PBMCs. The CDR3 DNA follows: TGCGCCAGCAGCAAGGGACAAGACACCGGGGAGCTGTTTTTT. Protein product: CASSKGQDTGELFF.